The 9 T cell receptor beta chains presented below share a single source sample, sequenced in a study of early T cells in non-severe SARS-CoV-2 infection. TCRdb re-derived calls from the 5' RACE reads in MiXCR, one entry per CDR3 protein. The table includes approximately 71,000 distinct CDR3 sequences, roughly 12% detected once. Sequencing was performed on whole blood. These TCRs come from an adult who was a healthcare worker with PCR-confirmed SARS-CoV-2 infection or an uninfected control (not recorded which).

This clonotype was picked up a small number of times. The chain links TRBV5-5 to TRBJ1-1; D is ambiguous. This CDR3 has 15 residues. V lost 3 bases and J lost 1, with 13 bases in between. Germline-derived CDR1 and CDR2 are SGHKS and YYEKEE (reference sequence). CDR3 in DNA: TGTGCCAGCAGCTCTAACCGGGCCCAGAACACTGAAGCTTTCTTT. Protein sequence: CASSSNRAQNTEAFF.

At least ten counts were recorded for this clonotype. This chain links TRBV11-1 with TRBJ1-1; D gene unclear. CDR1 SGHAT and CDR2 FQDESV come from the germline V gene (reference sequence). V lost 2 bases to trimming and J lost 8 bases, with 9 bases between them. This CDR3 is built from 12 residues. For the CDR3, the DNA is TGTGCCAGCAGCTTAACGTCTTTAGAAGCTTTCTTT. It translates to CASSLTSLEAFF.

This clonotype was detected a few times. The rearrangement links TRBV7-2 to TRBJ1-1; no clear D. The CDR3 length is 12 residues. The V and J ends lost 5 bases and 4 bases respectively, with 8 bases between them. Germline V gene sequence: CDR1 SGHTA, CDR2 FQGNSA. The DNA for the CDR3 is TGTGCCAGCAGCGTCCTTTCCACTGAAGCTTTCTTT. Translating it yields CASSVLSTEAFF.

In its sample, this clonotype was seen many times. The CDR3 DNA reads TGTGCCAGCAGCGTACGGCTAGCGGGTTACACTCGCACAGATACGCAGTATTTT. It is translated as CASSVRLAGYTRTDTQYF. This chain connects TRBV9 to TRBJ2-3; 8 bases fit TRBD2. Germline V lookup: CDR1 SGDLS, CDR2 YYNGEE. The CDR3 has 18 residues. V trimming: 1 base; J trimming: 1 base; junction bases outside the gene matches: 11.

This clonotype was recorded many times. Here the CDR3 reads CASSYTGNGNTIYF. In DNA form, the CDR3 reads TGTGCCAGCAGTTACACAGGGAACGGAAACACCATATATTTT. This chain joins TRBV6-6 and TRBJ1-3, with a tentative D call TRBD1 (6 bases). Germline values: CDR1 MNHNY, CDR2 SVGAGI (reference sequence). V lost 2 bases and J 4 bases, leaving 9 bases between the germline ends. CDR3 length equals 14 residues.

This clonotype was detected only a few times. The chain employs TRBV10-3 and TRBJ2-2; D call uncertain. This CDR3 has 14 amino acids. Trimming shortened V by 2 bases and J by 5 bases, and 9 bases separated the two germline ends. CDR1 is ENHRY, CDR2 SYGVKD, per germline. CDR3 protein: CAISETSRTGELFF. The CDR3 DNA is TGTGCCATCAGTGAGACTTCGAGAACCGGGGAGCTGTTTTTT.

The chain links TRBV7-2 to TRBJ2-3, with no clear D. V was clipped by 7 bases and J by 2 bases, with 13 bases between them. This CDR3 contains 14 residues. CDR1 and CDR2 (germline): SGHTA, FQGNSA. The CDR3 loop reads CASIFRLSTDTQYF. In DNA, the CDR3 is TGTGCCAGCATTTTTCGGTTATCCACAGATACGCAGTATTTT. Filled out from reference TRBV7-2 and TRBJ2-3, the complete variable domain reads GAGVSQSPSNKVTEKGKDVELRCDPISGHTALYWYRQSLGQGLEFLIYFQGNSAPDKSGLPSDRFSAERTGGSVSTLTIQRTQQEDSAVYLCASIFRLSTDTQYFGPGTRLTVL.

This clonotype was seen ten or more times. This CDR3 is CASSPQLRREQETQYF. CDR3 in DNA: TGTGCCAGCAGTCCTCAGCTGAGACGGGAGCAAGAGACCCAGTACTTC. This rearrangement joins TRBV12-3 or TRBV12-4 to TRBJ2-5; tentatively, D is TRBD2 (6 bases). Trimming removed 5 bases from V and 2 bases from J, with 18 bases in between. The CDR3 is 16 residues long.

The rearrangement joins TRBV7-8 to TRBJ2-1; TRBD2 matches 9 bases. CDR1 SGHVS and CDR2 FQNEAQ come from the germline V gene. This CDR3 is built from 16 residues. The V segment lost 1 base and the J segment 3 bases; nucleotides outside the gene matches: 4. The CDR3 region has the DNA TGTGCCAGCAGCTTAGGCAGACTAGCGGTCTACAATGAGCAGTTCTTC. Translating gives CASSLGRLAVYNEQFF. The full variable domain, completed using reference TRBV7-8 and TRBJ2-1, is GAGVSQSPRYKVAKRGQDVALRCDPISGHVSLFWYQQALGQGPEFLTYFQNEAQLDKSGLPSDRFFAERPEGSVSTLKIQRTQQEDSAVYLCASSLGRLAVYNEQFFGPGTRLTVL.